This TCR beta chain originates from a study of cytomegalovirus exposure and HLA in healthy donors. Overall study results and limits: Later examination showed HLA-associated TCR beta chains had greater clonal expansion than equally common others. Some TCR beta chains (164 of them) were listed as cytomegalovirus-associated. Reports indicate that TCR beta sequences accurately predicted the HLA-A and HLA-B alleles of most subjects. Later analysis associated a missense DCLRE1C variant with TCR beta V- and J-gene trimming.

This CDR3 is built from 13 residues. CDR1 and CDR2 from the germline V gene are MNHEY and SMNVEV (reference sequence). V was pared by 2 bases and J by 2 bases, with 6 bases between. With 60 Vbeta and 13 Jbeta primers, the PCR was carried out. Measured with immunoSEQ multiplex PCR; TCRdb has only the in-frame clones, and not every one. Of fewer than 250,000 clones listed, over 60% are singletons. Comments on this clone: Its antigen is as yet unknown.

This TCR was sampled from a young man in good health and CMV-seropositive. The sample taken for sequencing was PBMCs. The genes are TRBV27 and TRBJ1-2, with D unclear. The CDR3 loop is CASSLRENYGYTF. As DNA, the CDR3 is TGTGCCAGCAGTTTAAGAGAGAACTATGGCTACACCTTC.